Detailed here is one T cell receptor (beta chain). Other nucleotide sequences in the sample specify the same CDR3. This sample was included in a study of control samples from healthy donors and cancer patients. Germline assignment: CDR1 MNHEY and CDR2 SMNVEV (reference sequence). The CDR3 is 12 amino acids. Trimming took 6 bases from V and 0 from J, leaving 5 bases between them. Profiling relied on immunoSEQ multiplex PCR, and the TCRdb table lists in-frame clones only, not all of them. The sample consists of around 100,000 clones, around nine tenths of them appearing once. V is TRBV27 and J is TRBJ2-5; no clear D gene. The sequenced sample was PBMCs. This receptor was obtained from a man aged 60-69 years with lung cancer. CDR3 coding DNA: TGTGCCAGCAGCCCGAACCAAGAGACCCAGTACTTC. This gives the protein CASSPNQETQYF.